The 23 T cell receptor beta chains given below trace back to one sample, sequenced in a study of T cell repertoires in cytomegalovirus infection. These receptors' targets are unknown. TCRdb reprocessed the reads via MiXCR and lists one record per CDR3 protein. The repertoire holds about a million distinct CDR3 sequences, with more than 25% as singletons. This sample comprised cultured CD8+ T cells from PBMCs, obtained from culture after CMV antigen stimulation. These TCRs come from a human donor in good health (CMV status not recorded). Some clones in this sample may be carry-over from other donors' samples.

At least ten counts were recorded for this clonotype. V gene TRBV7-8 combines with J gene TRBJ1-5, with D possibly matching TRBD1 (5 bases). V was trimmed by 4 bases and J by 5 bases, leaving 24 bases between them. Germline CDR1 and CDR2: SGHVS and FQNEAQ. The CDR3 covers 18 residues. This CDR3 is CASSSTYGGFGGDQPQHF. The CDR3 DNA reads as TGTGCCAGCAGCTCCACTTATGGGGGTTTTGGAGGGGATCAGCCCCAGCATTTT.

Many counts were recorded for this clonotype. The chain has TRBV7-2 and TRBJ1-6, with D uncertain. The CDR3 sequence is 17 residues long. Trimming left V 0 bases short and J 0 bases short, with 9 bases between. The germline V gene has CDR1 SGHTA and CDR2 FQGNSA. Written as DNA, the CDR3 is TGTGCCAGCAGCTTAGCTGGCAGAAGCTCCTATAATTCACCCCTCCACTTT. Translated, it gives CASSLAGRSSYNSPLHF. The complete variable domain, with remaining parts taken from reference TRBV7-2 and TRBJ1-6, reads GAGVSQSPSNKVTEKGKDVELRCDPISGHTALYWYRQSLGQGLEFLIYFQGNSAPDKSGLPSDRFSAERTGGSVSTLTIQRTQQEDSAVYLCASSLAGRSSYNSPLHFGNGTRLTVT.

Only a few counts were recorded for this clonotype. V and J are TRBV29-1 and TRBJ2-5, with D uncertain. Trimming removed 0 bases from V and 2 bases from J, with 13 bases in between. Germline V gene lookup returns CDR1 SQVTM and CDR2 ANQGSEA. The CDR3 contains 15 residues. The CDR3 coding sequence is TGCAGCGTTGAAGATCGAGTCGGCAGGCAAGAGACCCAGTACTTC. Translated, it gives CSVEDRVGRQETQYF.

The V gene is TRBV7-8, the J gene TRBJ2-3; 7 bases line up with TRBD1. V shed 0 bases and J 4 bases; nucleotides not matched to a gene: 7. There are 16 residues in the CDR3. The germline V gene has CDR1 SGHVS and CDR2 FQNEAQ. CDR3 DNA sequence: TGTGCCAGCAGCTTAGCCCCCAGACAGGGCCCAGATACGCAGTATTTT. As protein: CASSLAPRQGPDTQYF.

The chain is built from TRBV27 and TRBJ1-2; 10 nucleotides line up with TRBD1. The CDR3 extends over 14 amino acids. Germline CDR1 MNHEY, CDR2 SMNVEV (reference sequence). J was trimmed by 8 bases and V by 2 bases; bases with no gene match: 5. CDR3 protein: CASSLTRDRGGYTF. The CDR3 nucleotides are TGTGCCAGCAGTTTAACCCGGGACAGGGGCGGCTACACCTTC.

The rearrangement links TRBV27 to TRBJ2-1, with 7 bases matching TRBD1. The V gene's germline CDR1 is MNHEY and CDR2 SMNVEV (reference sequence). Germline trimming cut 8 bases from V and 0 bases from J; bases unmatched to any gene: 4. The CDR3 contains 14 residues. The CDR3 DNA sequence: TGTGCCAGCGCACAGGGGATCTCCTACAATGAGCAGTTCTTC. It specifies CASAQGISYNEQFF.

This clonotype appeared a few times. This chain uses TRBV25-1 with TRBJ2-3; perhaps TRBD2 as D (5 bases). The CDR3 covers 13 residues. V lost 5 bases, J lost 4 bases, and 10 bases lay in between. Germline assignment: CDR1 MGHDK and CDR2 SYGVNS. CDR3 amino acids: CASSTGVADTQYF. CDR3 DNA sequence: TGTGCCAGCAGTACCGGGGTCGCAGATACGCAGTATTTT.

The rearrangement joins TRBV2 to TRBJ1-4, with D possibly matching TRBD1 (6 bases). Deletions cut 2 bases from V and 11 bases from J, with 21 bases between. CDR3 length: 16 amino acids. Germline loops: CDR1 SNHLY, CDR2 FYNNEI. The CDR3 reads CASSELRGGSLGKLFF. The CDR3 DNA is TGTGCCAGCAGTGAATTAAGGGGGGGCAGTCTGGGGAAACTGTTTTTT.

The chain employs TRBV5-6 and TRBJ1-1; possibly TRBD1 for D (6 bases). Looked up from germline, CDR1 is SGHDT and CDR2 is YYEEEE. The CDR3 covers 13 residues. Trimming shortened V by 4 bases and J by 5 bases, and 12 bases separated the two germline ends. CDR3 DNA: TGTGCCAGCAGCGGGGGGGGCGAGACTGAAGCTTTCTTT. Amino acids: CASSGGGETEAFF.

A word on this clonotype: With a much larger clone just one base away, this may be a read error. V is TRBV7-2 and J is TRBJ2-3; weak D call: TRBD2 (5 bases). Trimming removed 5 bases from V and 0 bases from J, with 15 bases in between. The CDR3 loop spans 16 amino acids. Germline loops: CDR1 SGHTA, CDR2 FQGNSA. CDR3 bases: TGTGCCAGCAGCCAACTTGCGGGCCCAAGCACAGATACGCAGTATTTT. Residues: CASSQLAGPSTDTQYF.

The chain combines TRBV6-2 or TRBV6-3 with TRBJ2-2, with 7 nucleotides matching TRBD1. The V gene end was trimmed by 4 bases and the J gene end by 1 base; junction bases not matched to a gene: 3. Germline V CDR1 and CDR2: MNHEY, SVGEGT. CDR3 length: 15 residues. The chain's CDR3 is CASSSTGMNTGELFF. DNA of the CDR3: TGTGCCAGCAGTTCGACAGGGATGAACACCGGGGAGCTGTTTTTT.

This clonotype turned up a few times. The chain uses TRBV6-1 and TRBJ1-1; no definite D call. Germline lookup yields CDR1 MNHNS and CDR2 SASEGT. V was cut by 7 bases and J by 0 bases, with 12 bases left in between. The CDR3 totals 14 residues. The CDR3 DNA reads TGTGCCAGCATGGAACGGGAGATGAACACTGAAGCTTTCTTT. Translation gives CASMEREMNTEAFF.

This clonotype occurred many times. The gene calls are TRBV6-1 and TRBJ2-2; D may be TRBD2 (5 bases). Germline CDR1 is MNHNS and CDR2 is SASEGT. V lost 7 bases, J lost 0 bases, and 18 bases lay in between. The CDR3 has 17 residues. CDR3 coding DNA: TGTGCCAGCACCTTGGAGCGGCACCTCGCGAACACCGGGGAGCTGTTTTTT. Its translation is CASTLERHLANTGELFF.

In this sample, this clonotype turned up a few times. The rearrangement joins TRBV7-2 to TRBJ2-1; no reliable D call. CDR1 and CDR2 from the germline V gene are SGHTA and FQGNSA. V was clipped by 5 bases and J by 0 bases, with 11 bases between them. The CDR3 has 15 residues. Here the CDR3 reads CASSLKSTSYNEQFF. The CDR3 region has the DNA TGTGCCAGCAGCCTTAAGAGTACCTCCTACAATGAGCAGTTCTTC.

V is TRBV12-3 or TRBV12-4 and J is TRBJ2-1, with D unclear. The ends were cut back, 2 bases at V and 9 bases at J, with 11 bases in the middle. CDR3 size: 13 residues. The CDR3 spells CASSLNLKFEQFF. The CDR3 DNA sequence: TGTGCCAGCAGTTTAAACCTTAAGTTTGAGCAGTTCTTC.

The chain links TRBV14 to TRBJ1-2; 8 positions agree with TRBD1. Germline CDR1 is SGHDN and CDR2 is FVKESK. The CDR3 length is 18 residues. Trimming cost V 3 bases and J 3 bases; bases outside gene matches: 15. In DNA, the CDR3 is TGTGCCAGCAGCCACATTAACCCGGGGACAGGAGTGCACTATGGCTACACCTTC. This translates into CASSHINPGTGVHYGYTF.

The chain joins TRBV27 to TRBJ2-1, with D possibly TRBD1 on 6 matching bases. The CDR3 has 15 amino acids. Germline V gene lookup returns CDR1 MNHEY and CDR2 SMNVEV (reference sequence). The V gene lost 6 bases and the J gene lost 7 bases, with 19 bases spanning the gap. The CDR3 DNA is TGTGCCAGCAGACCCGACAGGAGGAAAAGGAATGAGCAGTTCTTC. Its protein is CASRPDRRKRNEQFF.

This clonotype was observed once. The chain combines TRBV6-2 or TRBV6-3 with TRBJ2-5; 7 nucleotides line up with TRBD2. The CDR3 contains 12 residues. The V gene end was trimmed by 10 bases and the J gene end by 1 base; junction bases not matched to a gene: 3. CDR1 is MNHEY and CDR2 is SVGEGT in the germline V gene. The chain's CDR3 is CATGTIQETQYF. For the CDR3, the DNA is TGTGCCACCGGGACTATCCAAGAGACCCAGTACTTC.

This clonotype was seen only a few times. The chain carries TRBV2 and TRBJ2-1; D remains unclear. This CDR3 has 12 amino acids. Looked up from germline, CDR1 is SNHLY and CDR2 is FYNNEI. V lost 4 bases and J 10 bases, leaving 11 bases between the germline ends. The CDR3 DNA reads TGTGCCAGCAGTGTCTCGGTTAGGGAGCAGTTCTTC. It encodes CASSVSVREQFF.

The gene calls are TRBV12-3 or TRBV12-4 and TRBJ2-7; D is unclear. The CDR3 is 14 amino acids. Trimming pared 0 bases from V and 3 bases from J, leaving 9 bases between. CDR3 region: CASSLALEYYEQYF. In DNA, the CDR3 is TGTGCCAGCAGTTTAGCGCTGGAGTACTACGAGCAGTACTTC.

The chain combines TRBV10-3 with TRBJ1-1; maybe TRBD1 (6 bases). Germline loops: CDR1 ENHRY, CDR2 SYGVKD. This CDR3 has 15 amino acids. V was shortened by 2 bases and J by 4 bases, with 14 bases between the two germline ends. CDR3 bases: TGTGCCATCAGTGAGGTTAACAGGGTTTCCACTGAAGCTTTCTTT. Protein: CAISEVNRVSTEAFF.

The chain is built from TRBV27 and TRBJ2-1; TRBD2 agrees at 8 bases. Trimming took 6 bases from V and 8 from J; bases not matched to a gene: 12. The CDR3 is 15 amino acids. Germline CDR1 and CDR2: MNHEY and SMNVEV (reference sequence). CDR3 DNA sequence: TGTGCCAGCAGCCTAGCCCGGGGGGGAATGGATGAGCAGTTCTTC. Translation gives CASSLARGGMDEQFF.

This clonotype was recorded a few times. The rearrangement joins TRBV7-6 to TRBJ1-3, with D unclear. Per germline, CDR1 SGHVS and CDR2 FNYEAQ. Trimming stripped 3 bases from V and 4 bases from J, with 16 bases between. The CDR3 is made up of 16 amino acids. CDR3 region: CASSLGPETGGNTIYF. The CDR3 nucleotides read TGTGCCAGCAGCTTGGGTCCCGAAACTGGAGGAAACACCATATATTTT.